What follows describes a single TCR beta chain. Its antigen is still unknown. These data are taken from a study of post-analysis software for immune sequencing data. Whole-study context: The study covered relapsing-remitting, secondary progressive and progressive-relapsing courses of multiple sclerosis.

Carried by the TCR beta cDNA libraries were unique molecular identifiers. It was from roughly 1.1 to 9.2 million T cells that some 500,000 cDNA molecules came. TCRdb used MiXCR to reprocess the PCR reads, holding one entry per CDR3 protein. The table shows hundreds of thousands of distinct CDR3 sequences, with roughly 27% occurring only once. Study results and caveats: F measure showed strong co-clustering of same-batch samples. When patients were compared with controls, about five TRBV segments were more frequent, TRBV5-6, TRBV5-1 and TRBV20-1 among them. Relative to controls, patients with multiple sclerosis showed significantly lower normalized Chao1 diversity.

The trim removed 7 bases at V and 8 bases at J, leaving 17 bases unmatched. CDR1 and CDR2 from the germline V gene are MNHEY and SVGEGT. The CDR3 has 16 residues. The clonotype comes from a girl between 5 and 17 years old with multiple sclerosis. Sequences were obtained from blood. The chain is built from TRBV6-2 or TRBV6-3 and TRBJ2-1; TRBD2 aligns across 7 bases. CDR3 sequence (DNA): TGTGCCAGCATCGGGTGGCGGGAGTGGGGCCCCCATGAGCAGTTCTTC. Translated, it gives CASIGWREWGPHEQFF.